The T cell receptor (beta chain) described here comes from a study of cytomegalovirus exposure and HLA in healthy donors. Study findings and constraints: More clonal expansion characterized HLA-associated TCR beta chains than equally common others in a later analysis. Sequencing probably produced one cluster of sequence variants that were highly shared. Some V segments (TRBV6-2 and TRBV6-3 among them) were excluded as indistinguishable. Cytomegalovirus status, reportedly, was diagnosed with high specificity and sensitivity by the classifier.

Concerning this clone itself: Its antigen is unidentified.

The primer mix had 60 Vbeta and 13 Jbeta primers. Generated by immunoSEQ multiplex PCR, the TCRdb table keeps only in-frame clones and is missing some. The sample has some 97,000 clones, approximately 81% seen once. Germline loops: CDR1 SEHNR, CDR2 FQNEAQ (reference sequence). The CDR3 runs 14 residues. V shed 4 bases and J shed 5 bases, with 14 bases lying between them. The specimen was PBMCs. The sequence was collected from a female donor in good health and CMV-seropositive. The chain is built from TRBV7-9 and TRBJ2-5; possible D gene TRBD2, 5 bases. CDR3 sequence reads: CASSSWGVRETQYF. CDR3 DNA sequence: TGTGCCAGCAGCTCCTGGGGAGTTCGGGAGACCCAGTACTTC.